This note documents a single TCR beta chain sequence. These data are taken from a study of blood T cell repertoires in COVID-19. The protocol was immunoSEQ multiplex PCR, while the TCRdb copy is restricted to in-frame clones and leaves out a portion. This table holds a few hundred thousand clones, around 89% found once. The CDR3 is made up of 13 amino acids. The ends were cut back, 6 bases at V and 0 bases at J, with 8 bases in the middle. Germline V lookup: CDR1 SGHAT, CDR2 FQNNGV. The rearrangement joins TRBV11-2 to TRBJ1-1; D unresolved. This TCR came from a woman in her sixties or seventies with COVID-19, enrolled during active disease. Sequences were obtained from peripheral blood. The CDR3 nucleotides are TGTGCCAGCAGAAAGACTATGAACACTGAAGCTTTCTTT. Protein product: CASRKTMNTEAFF.